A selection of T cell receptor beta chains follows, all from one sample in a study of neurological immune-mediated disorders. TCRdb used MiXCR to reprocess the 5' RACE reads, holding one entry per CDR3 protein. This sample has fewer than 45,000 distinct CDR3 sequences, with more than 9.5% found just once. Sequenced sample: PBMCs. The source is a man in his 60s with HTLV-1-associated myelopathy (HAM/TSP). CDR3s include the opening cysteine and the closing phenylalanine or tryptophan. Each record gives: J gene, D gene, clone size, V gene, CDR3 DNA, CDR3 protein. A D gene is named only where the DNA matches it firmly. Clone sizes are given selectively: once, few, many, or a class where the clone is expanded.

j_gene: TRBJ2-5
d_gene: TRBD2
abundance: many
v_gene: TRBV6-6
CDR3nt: TGTGCCAGCAGTTACCCGGGACTAGCGGGAGAAGAGACCCAGTACTTC
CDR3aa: CASSYPGLAGEETQYF

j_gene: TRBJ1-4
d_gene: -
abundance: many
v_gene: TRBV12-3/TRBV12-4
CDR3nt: TGTGCCAGCAGTTGGACGGGTATTGAAAAACTGTTTTTT
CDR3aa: CASSWTGIEKLFF

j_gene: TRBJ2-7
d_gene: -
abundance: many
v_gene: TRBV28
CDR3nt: TGTGCCAGCAGTTTATTGCTGGGGGCCTACGAGCAGTACTTC
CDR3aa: CASSLLLGAYEQYF

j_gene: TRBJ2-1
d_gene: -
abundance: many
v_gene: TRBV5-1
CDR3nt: TGCGCCAGCAGCTCCGGAGACTATCCCTACAATGAGCAGTTCTTC
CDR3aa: CASSSGDYPYNEQFF

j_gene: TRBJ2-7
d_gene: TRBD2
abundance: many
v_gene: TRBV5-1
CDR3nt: TGCGCCAGTACTAGCGCTAACTACGAGCAGTACTTC
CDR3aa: CASTSANYEQYF

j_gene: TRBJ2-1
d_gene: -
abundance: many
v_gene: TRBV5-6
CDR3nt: TGTGCCAGCAGCTCCCAAGTCTCTAATGAGCAGTTCTTC
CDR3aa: CASSSQVSNEQFF

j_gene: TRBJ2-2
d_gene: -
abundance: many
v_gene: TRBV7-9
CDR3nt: TGTGCCAGCAGCTTCGCAGCGAACACCGGGGAGCTGTTTTTT
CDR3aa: CASSFAANTGELFF

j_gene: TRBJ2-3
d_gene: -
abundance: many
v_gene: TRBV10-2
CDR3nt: TGCGCCACTCGTCTAGCTCCTAGCACAGATACGCAGTATTTT
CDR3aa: CATRLAPSTDTQYF

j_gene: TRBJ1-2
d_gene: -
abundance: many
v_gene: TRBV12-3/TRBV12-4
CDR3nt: TGTGCCAGCAGTCCTTCCTCACCGAGGATCTATGGCTACACCTTC
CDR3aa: CASSPSSPRIYGYTF

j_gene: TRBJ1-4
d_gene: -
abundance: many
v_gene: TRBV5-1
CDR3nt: TGCGCCAGCAGCTCCGGGGCGAAGGAAAAACTGTTTTTT
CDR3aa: CASSSGAKEKLFF

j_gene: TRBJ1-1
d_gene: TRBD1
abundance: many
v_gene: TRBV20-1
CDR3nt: TGCAGTGCTAGAGATCTCTCAGGGGGTACTGAAGCTTTCTTT
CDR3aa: CSARDLSGGTEAFF

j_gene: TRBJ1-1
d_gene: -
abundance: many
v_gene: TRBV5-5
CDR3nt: TGTGCCAGCAGCTTGGGGGCTACAGATAACACTGAAGCTTTCTTT
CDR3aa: CASSLGATDNTEAFF

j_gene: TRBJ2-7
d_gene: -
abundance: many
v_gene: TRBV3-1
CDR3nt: TGTGCCAGCAGCCAAGTGGCGACAGTCGAGCAGTACTTC
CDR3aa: CASSQVATVEQYF

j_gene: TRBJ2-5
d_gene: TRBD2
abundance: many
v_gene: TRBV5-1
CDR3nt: TGCGCCAGCAGCTTGGGAAGCGGGAGATGGGAGACCCAGTACTTC
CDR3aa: CASSLGSGRWETQYF

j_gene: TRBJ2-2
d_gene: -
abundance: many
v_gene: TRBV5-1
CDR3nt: TGCGCCAGCAGCTTGGTGGCGGTGAACACCGGGGAGCTGTTTTTT
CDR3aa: CASSLVAVNTGELFF

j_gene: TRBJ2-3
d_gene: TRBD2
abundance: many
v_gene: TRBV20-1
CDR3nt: TGCAGTGCTCCTGATTCTAGCGGGAGGCCGCAAGATACGCAGTATTTT
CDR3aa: CSAPDSSGRPQDTQYF

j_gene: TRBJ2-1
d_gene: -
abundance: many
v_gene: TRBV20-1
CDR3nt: TGCAGTGCTAGAGAACGCCGGGGGTCGCCGGGCAATGAGCAGTTCTTC
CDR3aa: CSARERRGSPGNEQFF

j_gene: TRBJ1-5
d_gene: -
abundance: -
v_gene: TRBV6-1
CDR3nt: TGTGCCAGCAGTACCCAAGGGGGACTTCCTCAGCCCCAGCATTTT
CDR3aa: CASSTQGGLPQPQHF

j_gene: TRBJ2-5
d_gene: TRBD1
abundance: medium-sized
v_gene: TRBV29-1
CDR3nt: TGCAGCGTTGCAGACCCCGGGACAGGACCTTTCCGGACCCAGTACTTC
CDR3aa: CSVADPGTGPFRTQYF

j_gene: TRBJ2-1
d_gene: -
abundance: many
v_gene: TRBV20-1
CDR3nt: TGCAGTACTGGACGGATCAATGAGCAGTTCTTC
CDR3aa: CSTGRINEQFF

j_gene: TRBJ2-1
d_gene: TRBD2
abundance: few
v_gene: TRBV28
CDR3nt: TGTGCCAGCAGGGGAAGCGGGAGGGCCTACAATGAGCAGTTCTTC
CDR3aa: CASRGSGRAYNEQFF

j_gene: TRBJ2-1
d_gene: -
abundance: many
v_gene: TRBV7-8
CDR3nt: TGTGCCAGCAGCTTAATATACAATGAGCAGTTCTTC
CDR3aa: CASSLIYNEQFF

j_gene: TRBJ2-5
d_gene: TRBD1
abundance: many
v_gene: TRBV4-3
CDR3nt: TGCGCCAGCAGCCAGCGCACAGGGGCCCGATACTCGGAGACCCAGTACTTC
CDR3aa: CASSQRTGARYSETQYF

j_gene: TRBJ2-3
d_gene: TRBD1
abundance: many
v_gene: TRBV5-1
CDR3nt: TGCGCCAGCAGCGGGGGGACAGGGCGAAGCACAGATACGCAGTATTTT
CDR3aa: CASSGGTGRSTDTQYF

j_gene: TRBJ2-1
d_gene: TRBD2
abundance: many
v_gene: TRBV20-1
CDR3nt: TGCAGTGCTGCCGGAAGCCCAGCGGGACGCTCCTACAATGAGCAGTTCTTC
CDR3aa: CSAAGSPAGRSYNEQFF

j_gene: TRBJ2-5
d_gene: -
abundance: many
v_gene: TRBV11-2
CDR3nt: TGTGCCAGCAGCTCAGCCCTCGGGATAAAAGAGACCCAGTACTTC
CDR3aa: CASSSALGIKETQYF

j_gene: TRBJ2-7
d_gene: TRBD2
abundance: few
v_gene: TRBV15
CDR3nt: TGTGCCACCAGCAGAAGTAGAGCGGGAGCGGGGGAGCAGTACTTC
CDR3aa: CATSRSRAGAGEQYF

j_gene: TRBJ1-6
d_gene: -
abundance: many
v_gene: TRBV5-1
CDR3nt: TGCGCCAGCAGCAGCGGCCAGCCAAATAATTCACCCCTCCACTTT
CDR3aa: CASSSGQPNNSPLHF

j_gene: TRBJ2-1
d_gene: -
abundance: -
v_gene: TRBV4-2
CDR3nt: TGTGCCAGCAGCCCCCCCGACAGTTCCTACAATGAGCAGTTCTTC
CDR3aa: CASSPPDSSYNEQFF

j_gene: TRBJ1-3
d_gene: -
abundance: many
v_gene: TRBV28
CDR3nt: TGTGCCAGCAACAGGTCCGGGCGAGCCGGAAACACCATATATTTT
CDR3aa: CASNRSGRAGNTIYF

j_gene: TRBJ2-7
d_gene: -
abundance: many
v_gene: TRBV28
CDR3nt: TGTGCCAGCAGTCGTGGGGGGCGGATAAACGAGCAGTACTTC
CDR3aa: CASSRGGRINEQYF

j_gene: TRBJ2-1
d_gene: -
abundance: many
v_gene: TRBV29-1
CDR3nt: TGCAGCGTTGGCCCCTCGGGGCGGGGTACCGATGAGCAGTTCTTC
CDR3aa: CSVGPSGRGTDEQFF

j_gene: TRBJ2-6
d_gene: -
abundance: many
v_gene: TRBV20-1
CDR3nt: TGCAGTGCCCAAGGACGGGGCTCTGGGGCCAACGTCCTGACTTTC
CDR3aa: CSAQGRGSGANVLTF

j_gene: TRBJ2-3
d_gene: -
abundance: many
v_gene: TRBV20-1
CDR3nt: TGCAGCCCTGGGGGTCCGACAGATACGCAGTATTTT
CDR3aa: CSPGGPTDTQYF

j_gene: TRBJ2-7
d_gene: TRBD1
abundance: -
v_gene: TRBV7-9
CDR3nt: TGTGCCAGCAGCTCGAGACAGGGGAGCTACGAGCAGTACTTC
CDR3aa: CASSSRQGSYEQYF

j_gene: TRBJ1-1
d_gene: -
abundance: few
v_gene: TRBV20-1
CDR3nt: TGCAGTGCTAGGAACAGCATGAACACTGAAGCTTTCTTT
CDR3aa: CSARNSMNTEAFF

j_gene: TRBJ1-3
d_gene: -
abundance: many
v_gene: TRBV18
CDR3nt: TGTGCCAGCTCCCAGGACCAGATGGAAAGCTCTGGAAACACCATATATTTT
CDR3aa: CASSQDQMESSGNTIYF

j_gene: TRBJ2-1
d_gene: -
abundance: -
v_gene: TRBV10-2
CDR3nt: TGCGCCAGCAGCCTGGACAGCGACCCCTACAATGAGCAGTTCTTC
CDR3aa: CASSLDSDPYNEQFF

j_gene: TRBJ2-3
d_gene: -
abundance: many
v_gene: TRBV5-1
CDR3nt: TGCGCCAGCAGCTTGGGGGGAATTAGCACAGATACGCAGTATTTT
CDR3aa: CASSLGGISTDTQYF

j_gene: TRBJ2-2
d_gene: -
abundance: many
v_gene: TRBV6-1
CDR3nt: TGTGCCAGCAGTGAAGCGCGTGGGACCGGGGAGCTGTTTTTT
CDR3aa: CASSEARGTGELFF

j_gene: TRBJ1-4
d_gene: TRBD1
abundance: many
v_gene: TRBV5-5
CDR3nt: TGTGCCAGCAGCCGCGGGACAGGGTATGGTGAAAAACTGTTTTTT
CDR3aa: CASSRGTGYGEKLFF

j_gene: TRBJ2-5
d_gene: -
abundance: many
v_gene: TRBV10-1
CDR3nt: TGCGCCAGCAGTGATGGCCCCGAAGAGACCCAGTACTTC
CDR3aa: CASSDGPEETQYF

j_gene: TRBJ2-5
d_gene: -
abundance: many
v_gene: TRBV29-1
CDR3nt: TGCAGCGTTGAGGGAGGCGAGGGGACCCAGTACTTC
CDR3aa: CSVEGGEGTQYF

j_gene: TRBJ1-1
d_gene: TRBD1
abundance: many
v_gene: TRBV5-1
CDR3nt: TGCGCCAGCAGCTTGGGGCCCCAGGGGGCCACTGAAGCTTTCTTT
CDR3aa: CASSLGPQGATEAFF

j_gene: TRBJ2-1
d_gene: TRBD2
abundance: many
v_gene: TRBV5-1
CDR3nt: TGCGCCAGCAGCAGGACGGGAGGGGGCTCCTACAATGAGCAGTTCTTC
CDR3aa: CASSRTGGGSYNEQFF

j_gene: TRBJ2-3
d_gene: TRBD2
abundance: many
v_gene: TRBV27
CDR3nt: TGTGCCAGCAGTTTTGGACTAGCTGATACGCAGTATTTT
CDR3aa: CASSFGLADTQYF

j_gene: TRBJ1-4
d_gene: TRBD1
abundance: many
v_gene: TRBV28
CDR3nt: TGTGCCAGCAGTTTTTATGGGGACAGAGCAACTAATGAAAAACTGTTTTTT
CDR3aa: CASSFYGDRATNEKLFF

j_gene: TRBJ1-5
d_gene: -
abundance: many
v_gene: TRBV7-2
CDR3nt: TGTGCCAGCAGCTTGGCAGGTTTCAATCAGCCCCAGCATTTT
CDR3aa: CASSLAGFNQPQHF

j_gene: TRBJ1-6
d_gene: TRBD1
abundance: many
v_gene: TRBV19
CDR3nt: TGTGCCAGTAGTGCGAAACCCTTGGGACAGGCGAATAATTCACCCCTCCACTTT
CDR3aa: CASSAKPLGQANNSPLHF

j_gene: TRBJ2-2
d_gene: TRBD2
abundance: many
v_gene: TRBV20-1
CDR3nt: TGCAGTGTCAGCGGGGTCGCCGGGGAGCTGTTTTTT
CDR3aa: CSVSGVAGELFF

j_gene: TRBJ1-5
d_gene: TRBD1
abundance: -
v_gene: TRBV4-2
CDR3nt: TGTGCCAGCAGCCTTGGGACAGCTAATCAGCCCCAGCATTTT
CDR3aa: CASSLGTANQPQHF

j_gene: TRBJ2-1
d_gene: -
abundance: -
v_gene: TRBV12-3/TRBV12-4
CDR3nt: TGTGCCAGCAGTTTGAGGGGGGGGCGGTTCTTC
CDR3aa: CASSLRGGRFF

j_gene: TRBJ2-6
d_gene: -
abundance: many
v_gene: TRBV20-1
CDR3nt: TGCAGTGCCGAGGGCGCCTCTGGGGCCAACGTCCTGACTTTC
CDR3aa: CSAEGASGANVLTF

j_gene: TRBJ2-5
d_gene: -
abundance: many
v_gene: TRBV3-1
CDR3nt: TGTGCCAGCAAGAAGGGGGTGCAGACCCAGTACTTC
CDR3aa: CASKKGVQTQYF

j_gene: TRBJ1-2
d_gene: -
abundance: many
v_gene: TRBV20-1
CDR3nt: TGCAGTGCTCGAGGACCTGCTCGGGGGTCGGATGGCTACACCTTC
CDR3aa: CSARGPARGSDGYTF